Following are 4 T cell receptor beta chains from one sample sequenced in a study of blood T cell repertoires in COVID-19. Clones were sequenced by immunoSEQ multiplex PCR, and TCRdb holds only the in-frame ones, with some missing. This table holds about 40,000 clones, over 80% found once. The specimen sequenced was peripheral blood. The source is a man aged 50 or older with active COVID-19.

The V and J genes are TRBV19 and TRBJ2-2, with D perhaps TRBD1 (6 bases). The CDR3 covers 15 residues. Looked up from germline, CDR1 is LNHDA and CDR2 is SQIVND (reference sequence). With 10 bases removed from V and 1 base from J, the gap between germline ends came to 16 bases. The CDR3 nucleotides are TGTGCCACTAAAAACCGGGACAAGAACACCGGGGAGCTGTTTTTT. This gives the protein CATKNRDKNTGELFF.

The rearrangement uses TRBV14 and TRBJ2-5, with 7 bases fitting TRBD2. V lost 3 bases and J lost 4; bases outside the gene matches: 8. This CDR3 has 15 amino acids. The germline gives CDR1 SGHDN, CDR2 FVKESK. Here the CDR3 reads CASSQDGGFGETQYF. In DNA, the CDR3 is TGTGCCAGCAGCCAGGACGGGGGGTTTGGAGAGACCCAGTACTTC.

The chain couples TRBV5-4 to TRBJ2-3; 10 bases fit TRBD2. J gave up 5 bases and V 1 base, and 1 base lay outside the gene matches. The CDR3 has 14 amino acids. CDR1 is SGHNT, CDR2 YYREEE, per germline (reference sequence). The CDR3 region is CASSLSGRVDTQYF. The CDR3 DNA sequence: TGTGCCAGCAGCTTGAGCGGGAGGGTAGATACGCAGTATTTT.

The chain is built from TRBV9 and TRBJ2-2; D is uncertain. CDR1 is SGDLS and CDR2 is YYNGEE in the germline V gene. Trimming removed 6 bases from V and 6 bases from J, with 9 bases in between. The CDR3 has 12 amino acids. The CDR3 nucleotides read TGTGCCAGCACTAAGTCGGCCGGGGAGCTGTTTTTT. Protein sequence: CASTKSAGELFF.